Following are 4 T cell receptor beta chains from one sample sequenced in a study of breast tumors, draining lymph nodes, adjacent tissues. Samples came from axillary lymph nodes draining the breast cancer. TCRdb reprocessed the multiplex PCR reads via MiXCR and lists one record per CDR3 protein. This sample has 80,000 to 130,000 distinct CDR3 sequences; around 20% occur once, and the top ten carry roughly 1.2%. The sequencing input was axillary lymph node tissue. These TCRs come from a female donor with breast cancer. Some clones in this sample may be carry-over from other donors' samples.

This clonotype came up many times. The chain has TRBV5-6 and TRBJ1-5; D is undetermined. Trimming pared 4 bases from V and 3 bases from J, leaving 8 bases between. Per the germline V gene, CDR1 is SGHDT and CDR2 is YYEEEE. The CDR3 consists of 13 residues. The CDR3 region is CASSPRPNQPQHF. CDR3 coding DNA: TGTGCCAGCAGCCCTAGGCCCAATCAGCCCCAGCATTTT.

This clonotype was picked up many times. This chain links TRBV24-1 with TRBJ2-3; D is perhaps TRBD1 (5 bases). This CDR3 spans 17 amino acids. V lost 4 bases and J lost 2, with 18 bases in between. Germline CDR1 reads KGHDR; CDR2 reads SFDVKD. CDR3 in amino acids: CATSDRKGISLTDTQYF. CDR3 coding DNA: TGTGCCACCAGTGACCGTAAGGGGATATCACTCACAGATACGCAGTATTTT.

CDR3 in DNA: TGTGCCAGCAGCGTAGAAGGAGGATCCTACGAGCAGTACTTC. Translating it yields CASSVEGGSYEQYF. J is TRBJ2-7 and V is TRBV9, with a tentative D call TRBD2 (5 bases). The CDR3 has 14 residues. The V gene lost 0 bases and the J gene lost 1 base, with 8 bases spanning the gap. Germline CDR1 is SGDLS and CDR2 is YYNGEE.

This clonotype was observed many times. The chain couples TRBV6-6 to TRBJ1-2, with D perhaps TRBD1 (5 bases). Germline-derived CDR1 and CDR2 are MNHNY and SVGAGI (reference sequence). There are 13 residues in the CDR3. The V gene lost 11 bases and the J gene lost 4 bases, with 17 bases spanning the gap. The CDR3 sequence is CAGTNRDGYGYTF. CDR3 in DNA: TGTGCCGGTACGAACCGGGACGGCTATGGCTACACCTTC.